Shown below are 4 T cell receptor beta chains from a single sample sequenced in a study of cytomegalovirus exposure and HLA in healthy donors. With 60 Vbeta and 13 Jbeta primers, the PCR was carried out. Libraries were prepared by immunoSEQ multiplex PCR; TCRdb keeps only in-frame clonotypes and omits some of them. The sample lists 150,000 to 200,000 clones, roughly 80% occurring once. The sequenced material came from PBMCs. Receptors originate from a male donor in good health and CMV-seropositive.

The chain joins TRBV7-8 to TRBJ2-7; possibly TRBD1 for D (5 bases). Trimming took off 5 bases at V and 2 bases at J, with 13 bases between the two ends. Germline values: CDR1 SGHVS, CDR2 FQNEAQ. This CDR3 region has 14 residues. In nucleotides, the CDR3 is TGTGCCAGCAGCGCAAGGCCAGGGCCCTACGAGCAGTACTTC. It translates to CASSARPGPYEQYF.

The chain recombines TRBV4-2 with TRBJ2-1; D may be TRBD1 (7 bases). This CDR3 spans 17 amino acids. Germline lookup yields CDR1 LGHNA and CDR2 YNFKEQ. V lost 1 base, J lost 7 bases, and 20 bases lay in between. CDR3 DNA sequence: TGTGCCAGCAGCCAAGTTTCAGGGGGGCCCCCCTTGAATGAGCAGTTCTTC. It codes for CASSQVSGGPPLNEQFF.

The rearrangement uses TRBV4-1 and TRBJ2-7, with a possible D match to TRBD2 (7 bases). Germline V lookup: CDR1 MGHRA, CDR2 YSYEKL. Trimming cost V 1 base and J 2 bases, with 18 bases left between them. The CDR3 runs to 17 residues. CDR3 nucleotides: TGCGCCAGCAGCCAAGGGTTAGGGGGGAGGGCCCCCTACGAGCAGTACTTC. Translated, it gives CASSQGLGGRAPYEQYF.

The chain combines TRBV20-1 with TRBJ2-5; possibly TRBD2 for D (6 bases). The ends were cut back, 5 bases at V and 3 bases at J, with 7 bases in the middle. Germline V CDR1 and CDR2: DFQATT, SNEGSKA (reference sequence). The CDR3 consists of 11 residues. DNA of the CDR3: TGCAGTGCTCGGAGGGAAGAGACCCAGTACTTC. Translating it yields CSARREETQYF.